The 13 T cell receptor beta chains in this list originate from one sample, sequenced in a study of shared clonotypes between healthy human individuals. Only in-frame clones appear in the TCRdb table, and some are missing; sequencing was by immunoSEQ multiplex PCR. This sample has approximately 530,000 clones; 90% to 97% occur once, and the top ten carry nearly 0.065%. The sequenced material came from naive CD4+ T cells sorted from blood. Regarding subset: CD45RA+ positively selected. The receptors shown here come from a woman in her 30s in good health.

The rearrangement links TRBV18 to TRBJ2-1, with 10 bases aligning to TRBD2. V trimming: 3 bases; J trimming: 0 bases; junction bases outside the gene matches: 11. In germline, CDR1 is KGHSH, CDR2 LQKENI. This CDR3 contains 19 residues. This CDR3 is CASSPLAGGTLSSYNEQFF. CDR3 nucleotides: TGTGCCAGCTCACCCTTAGCGGGAGGAACCCTAAGCTCCTACAATGAGCAGTTCTTC.

The chain employs TRBV19 and TRBJ2-7, with D possibly being TRBD1 (6 bases). Germline loops: CDR1 LNHDA, CDR2 SQIVND (reference sequence). The CDR3 length is 14 residues. The CDR3 region is CATRVGGSTDEQYF. For the CDR3, the DNA is TGTGCTACTCGGGTAGGGGGTTCAACAGACGAGCAGTACTTC. Full variable domain (remainder filled in from reference TRBV19 and TRBJ2-7): DGGITQSPKYLFRKEGQNVTLSCEQNLNHDAMYWYRQDPGQGLRLIYYSQIVNDFQKGDIAEGYSVSREKKESFPLTVTSAQKNPTAFYLCATRVGGSTDEQYFGPGTRLTVT.

The chain is built from TRBV5-1 and TRBJ2-1; 15 bases agree with TRBD2. CDR1 and CDR2 (germline): SGHRS, YFSETQ. CDR3 length equals 17 residues. V trimming: 4 bases; J trimming: 6 bases; junction bases outside the gene matches: 8. This chain's CDR3 is CASSEGLAGGLANEQFF. CDR3 DNA: TGCGCCAGCAGCGAGGGACTAGCGGGAGGATTGGCCAATGAGCAGTTCTTC.

The genes are TRBV7-8 and TRBJ2-3; D gene uncertain. The CDR3 extends over 17 amino acids. V lost 2 bases and J 0 bases, leaving 15 bases between the germline ends. The germline gives CDR1 SGHVS, CDR2 FQNEAQ. CDR3 bases: TGTGCCAGCAGCTTAAACTTCGTCGGTCGGAGCACAGATACGCAGTATTTT. This codes for CASSLNFVGRSTDTQYF.

The chain has TRBV15 and TRBJ2-5, with TRBD1 matching 11 bases. V gave up 1 base and J gave up 11 bases; unmatched junction bases: 3. In germline, CDR1 is LNHNV, CDR2 YYDKDF (reference sequence). This CDR3 contains 13 residues. CDR3 sequence reads: CATSRGGTGGQYF. The CDR3 nucleotides read TGTGCCACCAGCAGAGGCGGGACAGGGGGTCAGTACTTC. The complete variable domain, with remaining parts taken from reference TRBV15 and TRBJ2-5, reads DAMVIQNPRYQVTQFGKPVTLSCSQTLNHNVMYWYQQKSSQAPKLLFHYYDKDFNNEADTPDNFQSRRPNTSFCFLDIRSPGLGDTAMYLCATSRGGTGGQYFGPGTRLLVL.

This chain joins TRBV19 and TRBJ2-1, with unresolved D. Per the germline V gene, CDR1 is LNHDA and CDR2 is SQIVND (reference sequence). This CDR3 has 14 amino acids. The V end lost 6 bases, the J end lost 6 bases, and 15 bases lay between the germline ends. In nucleotides, the CDR3 is TGTGCCAGTAGGGGCAGTGGGCGGAGCAATGAGCAGTTCTTC. The encoded protein is CASRGSGRSNEQFF.

The chain has TRBV5-5 and TRBJ2-7; the D call may be TRBD1 or TRBD2 (5 bases each). In germline, CDR1 is SGHKS, CDR2 YYEKEE (reference sequence). This CDR3 comprises 15 residues. V was cut by 4 bases and J by 0 bases, with 14 bases left in between. The chain's CDR3 is CASSMRGPSSYEQYF. For the CDR3, the DNA is TGTGCCAGCAGCATGAGGGGTCCGAGCTCCTACGAGCAGTACTTC.

The genes are TRBV18 and TRBJ2-7; perhaps TRBD1 as D (7 bases). The V end lost 0 bases, the J end lost 3 bases, and 12 bases lay between the germline ends. This CDR3 is 15 amino acids long. The germline V gene has CDR1 KGHSH and CDR2 LQKENI. CDR3 in amino acids: CASSPPRDSFYEQYF. CDR3 DNA sequence: TGTGCCAGCTCACCACCGCGGGACAGTTTCTACGAGCAGTACTTC.

The CDR3 bases are TGTGCCAGCAGCTTAGTTTCTAGCTTCGAGCAGTACTTC. Protein sequence: CASSLVSSFEQYF. The chain links TRBV7-2 to TRBJ2-7; possible D gene TRBD2, 5 bases. This CDR3 is built from 13 residues. Trimming removed 1 base from V and 6 bases from J, with 10 bases in between. Germline V gives CDR1 SGHTA, CDR2 FQGNSA.

This chain links TRBV6-4 with TRBJ1-2; D is ambiguous. The germline V gene encodes CDR1 MRHNA and CDR2 SNTAGT. This CDR3 has 14 amino acids. The germline V and J ends were trimmed by 7 bases and 9 bases, with 21 bases remaining between them. CDR3 DNA: TGTGCCAGCAATCCCACCGGAACCGCGCCAAGCTACACCTTC. Translation: CASNPTGTAPSYTF.

This sequence joins TRBV2 and TRBJ2-1, with D possibly being TRBD2 (6 bases). The germline V and J ends were trimmed by 0 bases and 6 bases, with 12 bases remaining between them. The germline V gene encodes CDR1 SNHLY and CDR2 FYNNEI. The CDR3 has 15 amino acids. Here the CDR3 DNA reads TGTGCCAGCAGTGAAGCGGCGGGGAGTCTCAATGAGCAGTTCTTC. Protein product: CASSEAAGSLNEQFF. The full variable domain, rest sourced from reference TRBV2 and TRBJ2-1, is EPEVTQTPSHQVTQMGQEVILRCVPISNHLYFYWYRQILGQKVEFLVSFYNNEISEKSEIFDDQFSVERPDGSNFTLKIRSTKLEDSAMYFCASSEAAGSLNEQFFGPGTRLTVL.

The gene calls are TRBV28 and TRBJ2-2, with D unclear. V lost 8 bases, J lost 1 base, and 11 bases lay in between. CDR1 and CDR2 (germline): MDHEN, SYDVKM. This CDR3 is 14 amino acids long. CDR3 sequence: CASQKGKNTGELFF. CDR3 in DNA: TGTGCCAGCCAAAAGGGCAAGAACACCGGGGAGCTGTTTTTT.

V is TRBV5-4 and J is TRBJ2-1; 12 positions agree with TRBD2. This CDR3 has 16 residues. Trimming at V came to 5 bases and at J to 7 bases, leaving 10 bases not matched to a gene. CDR1 SGHNT and CDR2 YYREEE come from the germline V gene (reference sequence). In DNA, the CDR3 is TGTGCCAGCAGACAAACTAGCGGGAGGCCGTCTAATGAGCAGTTCTTC. Its translation is CASRQTSGRPSNEQFF.